The rows below give T cell receptor beta chains drawn from one sample of a study of OX40 agonist ivuxolimab in advanced cancers. Clones were sequenced by immunoSEQ multiplex PCR, and TCRdb holds only the in-frame ones, with some missing. This sample yields roughly 58,000 clones, of which 77% are seen a single time; 5.5% to 7% belongs to the top ten. This specimen consisted of CD4+ or CD8+ T cells sorted from blood, obtained in a trial of the OX40 agonist ivuxolimab. Receptor source: an adult with an advanced solid tumor such as melanoma, head and neck, liver or kidney cancer. CDR3s include the opening cysteine and the closing phenylalanine or tryptophan.

j_gene | v_gene | CDR3aa
TRBJ1-1 | TRBV15 | CATSRDSALQVMAAQTEAFF
TRBJ2-1 | TRBV6-1 | CASSEADRVRQFF
TRBJ2-7 | TRBV19 | CASSSRQAPSSYEQYF
TRBJ2-5 | TRBV7-8 | CAGGRPGLGETQYF
TRBJ1-1 | TRBV10-3 | CAISETWNTEAFF
TRBJ2-2 | TRBV18 | CASSPGTSGSITGELFF
TRBJ2-3 | TRBV27 | CASSLSRWGPQGTDTQYF
TRBJ2-5 | TRBV2 | CASSATETQYF
TRBJ2-5 | TRBV27 | CASSLRVLETQYF
TRBJ2-3 | TRBV7-8 | CASSPMPFTDTQYF
TRBJ1-6 | TRBV4-1 | CASSQADRVNSPLHF
TRBJ1-4 | TRBV7-9 | CASSFGTGAPGGEKLFF
TRBJ2-3 | TRBV7-2 | CASSSTDTQYF
TRBJ1-3 | TRBV4-3 | CASSQDPTGKGNTIYF
TRBJ2-3 | TRBV7-7 | CASSPPGGGDTQYF
TRBJ2-6 | TRBV6-4 | CRTGANVLTF
TRBJ1-1 | TRBV5-1 | CASSLVDYTEAFF
TRBJ1-3 | TRBV5-1 | CASSLSPGAAATFSGNTIYF
TRBJ1-1 | TRBV2 | CASRRQGFGSTNTEAFF
TRBJ1-3 | TRBV9 | CASTTGTGNTIYF
TRBJ1-4 | TRBV2 | CASGQETNEKLFF
TRBJ1-2 | TRBV5-1 | CASSLGQELYGYTF
TRBJ1-3 | TRBV9 | CASSVGFNTIYF
TRBJ2-7 | TRBV5-4 | CASSFTSAGEQYF
TRBJ2-3 | TRBV18 | CASSRVSTDTQYF
TRBJ2-7 | TRBV7-2 | CASSLKRSSGPYEQYF
TRBJ2-6 | TRBV5-1 | CASTPGSGANVLTF
TRBJ2-5 | TRBV2 | CASTLGPRETQYF
TRBJ2-7 | TRBV10-1 | CASIHEGPPDYEQYF
TRBJ1-5 | TRBV2 | CASSGTGGNQPQHF
TRBJ2-7 | TRBV7-2 | CASSSFTEVEQYF
TRBJ1-2 | TRBV28 | CASSPPGGGYGYTF
TRBJ2-7 | TRBV7-9 | CASSLVGQPYEQYF
TRBJ2-4 | TRBV4-3 | CASSQEGEGPKNIQYF
TRBJ1-5 | TRBV30 | CAWSWDPNQPQHF
TRBJ2-7 | TRBV23-1 | CASSQSIARAYEQYF
TRBJ1-4 | TRBV4-1 | CASSQNGGLGEKLFF
TRBJ1-2 | TRBV6-6 | CASSAPGGRNYGYTF
TRBJ1-3 | TRBV7-9 | CASSPGSLDTIYF
TRBJ2-7 | TRBV6-6 | CASSSHYEQYF
TRBJ2-7 | TRBV10-3 | CAISPFSVSYEQYF
TRBJ1-1 | TRBV6-5 | CASSYSSVYTEAFF
. | TRBV27 | CASSPLGGKTPYEQYF
TRBJ1-1 | TRBV18 | CASSPSARGTEAFF
TRBJ2-7 | TRBV5-4 | CASSSDRAYEQYF
TRBJ2-3 | TRBV18 | CASSPRVGALSDTQYF
TRBJ2-3 | TRBV19 | CASSIRRLATDTQYF